This T cell receptor (beta chain) came from a study of T cell responses to AZD1222 COVID-19 vaccine. The assay was immunoSEQ multiplex PCR, and TCRdb's table has in-frame clones only and misses some. The table shows approximately 100,000 clones, with more than 75% occurring only once. Germline CDR1 is MDHEN and CDR2 is SYDVKM. The CDR3 extends over 13 amino acids. Trimming removed 9 bases from V and 2 bases from J, with 10 bases in between. The chain links TRBV28 to TRBJ2-2; no definite D call. This TCR was sampled from an adult who received the MenACWY meningococcal vaccine as a control. Sequenced material: peripheral blood, taken 28 days after the second dose of the MenACWY control vaccine. CDR3 protein: CASLKINTGELFF. The DNA for the CDR3 is TGTGCCAGTCTGAAGATAAACACCGGGGAGCTGTTTTTT. The full variable domain, completed using reference TRBV28 and TRBJ2-2, is DVKVTQSSRYLVKRTGEKVFLECVQDMDHENMFWYRQDPGLGLRLIYFSYDVKMKEKGDIPEGYSVSREKKERFSLILESASTNQTSMYLCASLKINTGELFFGEGSRLTVL.